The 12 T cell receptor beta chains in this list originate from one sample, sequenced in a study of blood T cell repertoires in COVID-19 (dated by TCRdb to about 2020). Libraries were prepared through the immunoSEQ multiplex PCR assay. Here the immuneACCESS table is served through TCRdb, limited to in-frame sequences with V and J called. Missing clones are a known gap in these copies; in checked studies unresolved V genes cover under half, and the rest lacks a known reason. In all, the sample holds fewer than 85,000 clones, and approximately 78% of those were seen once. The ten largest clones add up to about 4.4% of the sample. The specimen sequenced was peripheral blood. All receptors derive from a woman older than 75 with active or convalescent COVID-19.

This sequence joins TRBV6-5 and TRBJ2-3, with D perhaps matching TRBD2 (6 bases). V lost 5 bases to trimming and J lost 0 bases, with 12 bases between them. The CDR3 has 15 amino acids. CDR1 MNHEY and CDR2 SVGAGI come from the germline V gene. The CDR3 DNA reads TGTGCCAGCAGTCGGACCGGGACTAGCACAGATACGCAGTATTTT. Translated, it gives CASSRTGTSTDTQYF.

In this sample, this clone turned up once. The DNA for the CDR3 is TGTGCCAGCAGCGCAGCGGGGGGGACTATGGAGACCCAGTACTTC. As protein: CASSAAGGTMETQYF. This chain connects TRBV5-4 to TRBJ2-5, with 10 positions matching TRBD2. J gave up 5 bases and V 4 bases, and 8 bases lay outside the gene matches. The length of the CDR3 is 15 residues. Germline lookup yields CDR1 SGHNT and CDR2 YYREEE (reference sequence). The whole variable domain, filled in from reference TRBV5-4 and TRBJ2-5, reads ETGVTQSPTHLIKTRGQQVTLRCSSQSGHNTVSWYQQALGQGPQFIFQYYREEENGRGNFPPRFSGLQFPNYSSELNVNALELDDSALYLCASSAAGGTMETQYFGPGTRLLVL.

The DNA of the CDR3 is TGTGCCAGCAGCACTCTCAGGGGGCTTTGGACTGAAGCTTTCTTT. This gives the protein CASSTLRGLWTEAFF. J is TRBJ1-1 and V is TRBV11-2; 8 bases match TRBD1. There are 15 residues in the CDR3. CDR1 and CDR2 from the germline V gene are SGHAT and FQNNGV. Trimming took 5 bases from V and 5 from J; bases not matched to a gene: 10.

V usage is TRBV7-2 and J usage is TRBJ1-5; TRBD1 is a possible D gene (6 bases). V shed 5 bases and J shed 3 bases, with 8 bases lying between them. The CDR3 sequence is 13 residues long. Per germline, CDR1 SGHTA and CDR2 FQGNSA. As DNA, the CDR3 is TGTGCCAGCAGCCGGACAGCCAATCAGCCCCAGCATTTT. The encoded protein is CASSRTANQPQHF.

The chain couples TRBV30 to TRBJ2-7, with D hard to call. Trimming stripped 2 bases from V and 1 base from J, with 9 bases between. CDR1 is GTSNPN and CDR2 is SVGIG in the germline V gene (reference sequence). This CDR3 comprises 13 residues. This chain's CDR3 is CAWSPGGSYEQYF. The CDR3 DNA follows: TGTGCCTGGAGTCCCGGCGGTTCCTACGAGCAGTACTTC.

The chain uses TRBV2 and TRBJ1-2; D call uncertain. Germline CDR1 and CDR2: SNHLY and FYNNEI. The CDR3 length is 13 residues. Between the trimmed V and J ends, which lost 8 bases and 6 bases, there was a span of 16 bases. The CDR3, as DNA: TGTGCCAGCCATCATCCGGGGTTTGATGGCTACACCTTC. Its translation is CASHHPGFDGYTF.

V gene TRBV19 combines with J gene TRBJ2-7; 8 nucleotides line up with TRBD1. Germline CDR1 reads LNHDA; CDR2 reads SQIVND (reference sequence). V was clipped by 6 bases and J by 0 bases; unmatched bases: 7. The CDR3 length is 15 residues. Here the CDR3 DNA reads TGTGCCAGTAGCCTTCCAGGGGGCTCCTCCTACGAGCAGTACTTC. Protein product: CASSLPGGSSYEQYF. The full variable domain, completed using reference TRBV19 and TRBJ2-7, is DGGITQSPKYLFRKEGQNVTLSCEQNLNHDAMYWYRQDPGQGLRLIYYSQIVNDFQKGDIAEGYSVSREKKESFPLTVTSAQKNPTAFYLCASSLPGGSSYEQYFGPGTRLTVT.

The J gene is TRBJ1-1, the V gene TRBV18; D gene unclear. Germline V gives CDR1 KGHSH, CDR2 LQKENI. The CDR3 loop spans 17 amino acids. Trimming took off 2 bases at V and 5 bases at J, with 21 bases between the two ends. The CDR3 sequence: CASSPGLRWNRETEAFF. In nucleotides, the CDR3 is TGTGCCAGCTCACCAGGCCTTCGGTGGAACAGAGAGACTGAAGCTTTCTTT.

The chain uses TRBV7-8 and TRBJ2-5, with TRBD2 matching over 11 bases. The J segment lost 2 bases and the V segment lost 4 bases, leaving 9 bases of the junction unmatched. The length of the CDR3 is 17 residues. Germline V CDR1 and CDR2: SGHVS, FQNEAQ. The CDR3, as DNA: TGTGCCAGCAGCTCCCGGTTTAGCGGGGGGGATCAAGAGACCCAGTACTTC. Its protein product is CASSSRFSGGDQETQYF. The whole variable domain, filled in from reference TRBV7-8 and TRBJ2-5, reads GAGVSQSPRYKVAKRGQDVALRCDPISGHVSLFWYQQALGQGPEFLTYFQNEAQLDKSGLPSDRFFAERPEGSVSTLKIQRTQQEDSAVYLCASSSRFSGGDQETQYFGPGTRLLVL.

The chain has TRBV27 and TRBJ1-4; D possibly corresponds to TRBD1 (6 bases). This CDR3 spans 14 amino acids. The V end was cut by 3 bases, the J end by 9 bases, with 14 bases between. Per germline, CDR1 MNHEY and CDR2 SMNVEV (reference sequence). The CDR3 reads CASSFAQDSKKLFF. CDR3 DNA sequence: TGTGCCAGCAGTTTCGCACAGGACAGTAAAAAACTGTTTTTT. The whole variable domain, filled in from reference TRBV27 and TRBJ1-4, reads EAQVTQNPRYLITVTGKKLTVTCSQNMNHEYMSWYRQDPGLGLRQIYYSMNVEVTDKGDVPEGYKVSRKEKRNFPLILESPSPNQTSLYFCASSFAQDSKKLFFGSGTQLSVL.

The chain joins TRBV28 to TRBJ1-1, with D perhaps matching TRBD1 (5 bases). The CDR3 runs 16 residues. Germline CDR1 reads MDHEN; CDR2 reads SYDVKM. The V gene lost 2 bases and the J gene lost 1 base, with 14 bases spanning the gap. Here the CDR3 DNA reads TGTGCCAGCAGTTTAGATGTGGGGCTGCCGAACACTGAAGCTTTCTTT. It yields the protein CASSLDVGLPNTEAFF.

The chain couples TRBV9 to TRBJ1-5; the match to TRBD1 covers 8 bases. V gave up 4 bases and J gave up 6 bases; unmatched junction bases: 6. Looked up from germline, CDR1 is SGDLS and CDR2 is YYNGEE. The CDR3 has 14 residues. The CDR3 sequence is CASSSGQGSQPQHF. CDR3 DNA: TGTGCCAGCAGCTCCGGACAGGGTTCTCAGCCCCAGCATTTT. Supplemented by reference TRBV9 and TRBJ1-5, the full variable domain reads DSGVTQTPKHLITATGQRVTLRCSPRSGDLSVYWYQQSLDQGLQFLIQYYNGEERAKGNILERFSAQQFPDLHSELNLSSLELGDSALYFCASSSGQGSQPQHFGDGTRLSIL.